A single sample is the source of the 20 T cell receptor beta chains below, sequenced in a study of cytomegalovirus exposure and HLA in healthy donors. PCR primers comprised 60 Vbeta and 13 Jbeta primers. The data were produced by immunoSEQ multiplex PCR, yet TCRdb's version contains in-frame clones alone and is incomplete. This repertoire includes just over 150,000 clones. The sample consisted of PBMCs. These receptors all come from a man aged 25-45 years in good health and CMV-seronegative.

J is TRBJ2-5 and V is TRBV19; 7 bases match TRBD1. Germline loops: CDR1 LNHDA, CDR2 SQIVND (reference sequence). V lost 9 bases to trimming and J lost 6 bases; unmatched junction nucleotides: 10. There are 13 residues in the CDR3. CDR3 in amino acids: CASREGAQKTQYF. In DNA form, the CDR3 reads TGTGCCAGCCGAGAGGGGGCGCAGAAGACCCAGTACTTC.

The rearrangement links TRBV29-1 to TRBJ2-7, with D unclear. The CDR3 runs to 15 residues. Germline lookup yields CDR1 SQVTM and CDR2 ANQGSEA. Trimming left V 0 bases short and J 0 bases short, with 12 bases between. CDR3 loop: CSVEDDTTYSYEQYF. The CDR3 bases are TGCAGCGTTGAAGATGACACAACCTACTCCTACGAGCAGTACTTC.

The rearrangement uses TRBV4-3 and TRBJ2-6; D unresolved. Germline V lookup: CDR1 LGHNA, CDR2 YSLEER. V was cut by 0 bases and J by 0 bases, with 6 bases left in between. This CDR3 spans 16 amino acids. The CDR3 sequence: CASSQDYSSGANVLTF. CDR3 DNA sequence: TGCGCCAGCAGCCAAGACTACAGCTCTGGGGCCAACGTCCTGACTTTC.

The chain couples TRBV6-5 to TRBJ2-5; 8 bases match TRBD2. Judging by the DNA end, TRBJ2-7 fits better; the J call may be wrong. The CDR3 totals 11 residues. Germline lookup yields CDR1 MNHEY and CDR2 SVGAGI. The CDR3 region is CASAREGEQYF. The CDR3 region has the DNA TGTGCCAGCGCCCGGGAGGGCGAGCAGTACTTC.

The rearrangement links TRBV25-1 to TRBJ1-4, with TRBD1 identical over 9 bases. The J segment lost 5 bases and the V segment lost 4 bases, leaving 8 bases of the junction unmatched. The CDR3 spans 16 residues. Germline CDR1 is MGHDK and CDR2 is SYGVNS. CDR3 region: CASSGGRTGENEKLFF. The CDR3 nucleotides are TGTGCCAGCAGTGGAGGGAGGACAGGGGAAAATGAAAAACTGTTTTTT.

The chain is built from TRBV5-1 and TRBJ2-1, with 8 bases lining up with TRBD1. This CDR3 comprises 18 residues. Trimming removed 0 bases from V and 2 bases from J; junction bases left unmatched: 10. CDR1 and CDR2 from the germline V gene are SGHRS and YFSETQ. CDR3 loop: CASSLGDRPAGTYNEQFF. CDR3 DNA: TGCGCCAGCAGCTTGGGGGACAGGCCAGCCGGGACCTACAATGAGCAGTTCTTC. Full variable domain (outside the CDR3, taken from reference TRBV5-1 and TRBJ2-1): KAGVTQTPRYLIKTRGQQVTLSCSPISGHRSVSWYQQTPGQGLQFLFEYFSETQRNKGNFPGRFSGRQFSNSRSEMNVSTLELGDSALYLCASSLGDRPAGTYNEQFFGPGTRLTVL.

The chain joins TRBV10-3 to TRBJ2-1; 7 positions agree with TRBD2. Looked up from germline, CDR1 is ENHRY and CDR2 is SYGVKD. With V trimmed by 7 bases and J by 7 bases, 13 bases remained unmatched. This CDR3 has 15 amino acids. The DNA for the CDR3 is TGTGCCATCAAGCTTGGCCGGGACTACCGGAATGAGCAGTTCTTC. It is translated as CAIKLGRDYRNEQFF.

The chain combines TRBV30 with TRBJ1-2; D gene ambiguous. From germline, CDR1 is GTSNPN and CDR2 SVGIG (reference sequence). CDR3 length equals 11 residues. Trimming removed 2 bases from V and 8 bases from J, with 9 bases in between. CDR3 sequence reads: CAWSSTSGYTF. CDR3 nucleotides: TGTGCCTGGAGTTCAACGAGCGGCTACACCTTC. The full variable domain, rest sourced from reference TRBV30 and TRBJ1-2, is SQTIHQWPATLVQPVGSPLSLECTVEGTSNPNLYWYRQAAGRGLQLLFYSVGIGQISSEVPQNLSASRPQDRQFILSSKKLLLSDSGFYLCAWSSTSGYTFGSGTRLTVV.

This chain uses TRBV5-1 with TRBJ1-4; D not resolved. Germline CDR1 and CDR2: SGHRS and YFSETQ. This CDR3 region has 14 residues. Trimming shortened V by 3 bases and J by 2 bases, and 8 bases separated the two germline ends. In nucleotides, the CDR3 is TGCGCCAGCAGCTACGGGAGCACTAATGAAAAACTGTTTTTT. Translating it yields CASSYGSTNEKLFF.

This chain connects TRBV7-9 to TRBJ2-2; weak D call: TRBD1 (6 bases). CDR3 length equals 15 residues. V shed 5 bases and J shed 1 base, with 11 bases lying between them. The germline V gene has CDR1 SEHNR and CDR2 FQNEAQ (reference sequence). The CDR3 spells CASSTWDKNTGELFF. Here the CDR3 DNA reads TGTGCCAGCAGCACCTGGGACAAGAACACCGGGGAGCTGTTTTTT.

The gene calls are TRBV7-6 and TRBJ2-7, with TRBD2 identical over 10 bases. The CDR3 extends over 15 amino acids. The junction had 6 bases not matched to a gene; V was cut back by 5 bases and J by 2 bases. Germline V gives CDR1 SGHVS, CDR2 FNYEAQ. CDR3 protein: CASSARTSGPYEQYF. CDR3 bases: TGTGCCAGCAGCGCTCGGACTAGCGGTCCCTACGAGCAGTACTTC. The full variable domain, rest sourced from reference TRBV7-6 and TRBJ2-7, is GAGVSQSPRYKVTKRGQDVALRCDPISGHVSLYWYRQALGQGPEFLTYFNYEAQQDKSGLPNDRFSAERPEGSISTLTIQRTEQRDSAMYRCASSARTSGPYEQYFGPGTRLTVT.

This chain's CDR3 is CASSVAPTGRGEKLFF. Here the CDR3 DNA reads TGTGCCAGCAGCGTAGCCCCGACAGGGAGAGGTGAAAAACTGTTTTTT. This rearrangement joins TRBV9 to TRBJ1-4; 7 bases align to TRBD1. J gave up 7 bases and V 0 bases, and 9 bases lay outside the gene matches. The CDR3 length is 16 residues. Germline loops: CDR1 SGDLS, CDR2 YYNGEE.

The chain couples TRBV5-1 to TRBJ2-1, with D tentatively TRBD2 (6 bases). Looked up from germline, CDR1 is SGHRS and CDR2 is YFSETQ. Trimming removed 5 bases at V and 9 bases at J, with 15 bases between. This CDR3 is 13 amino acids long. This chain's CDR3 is CASSQEGLSEQFF. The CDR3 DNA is TGCGCCAGCAGTCAGGAGGGGCTAAGTGAGCAGTTCTTC.

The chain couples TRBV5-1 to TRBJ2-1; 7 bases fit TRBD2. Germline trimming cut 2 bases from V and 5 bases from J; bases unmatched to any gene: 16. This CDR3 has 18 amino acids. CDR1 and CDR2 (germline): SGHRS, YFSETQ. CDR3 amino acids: CASSLRGLREPPNNEQFF. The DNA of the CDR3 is TGCGCCAGCAGCTTAAGAGGGTTGCGGGAGCCGCCCAACAATGAGCAGTTCTTC.

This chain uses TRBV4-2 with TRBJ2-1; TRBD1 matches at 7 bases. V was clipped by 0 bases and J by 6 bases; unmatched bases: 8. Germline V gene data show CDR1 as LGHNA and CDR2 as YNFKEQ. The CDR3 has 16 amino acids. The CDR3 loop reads CASSQEQGSFGNEQFF. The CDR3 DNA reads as TGTGCCAGCAGCCAAGAACAGGGGTCCTTTGGCAATGAGCAGTTCTTC.

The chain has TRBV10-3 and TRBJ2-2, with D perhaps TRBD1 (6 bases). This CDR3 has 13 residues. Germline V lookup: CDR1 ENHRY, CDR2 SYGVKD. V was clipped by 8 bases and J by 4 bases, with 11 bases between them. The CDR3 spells CAIGQSLTGELFF. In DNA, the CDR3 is TGTGCCATCGGACAGAGCCTCACCGGGGAGCTGTTTTTT.

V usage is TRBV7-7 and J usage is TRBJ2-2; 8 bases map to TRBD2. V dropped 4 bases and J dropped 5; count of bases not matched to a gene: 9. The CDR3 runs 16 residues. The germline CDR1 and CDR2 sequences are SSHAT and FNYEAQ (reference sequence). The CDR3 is CASSCQREYGTGELFF. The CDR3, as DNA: TGTGCCAGCAGCTGCCAGCGGGAGTACGGTACCGGGGAGCTGTTTTTT.

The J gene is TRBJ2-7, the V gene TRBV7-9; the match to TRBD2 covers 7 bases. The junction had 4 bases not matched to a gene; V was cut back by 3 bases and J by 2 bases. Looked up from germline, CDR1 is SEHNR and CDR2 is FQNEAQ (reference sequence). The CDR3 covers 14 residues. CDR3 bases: TGTGCCAGCAGCTTGTCTAGCGGAACCTACGAGCAGTACTTC. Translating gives CASSLSSGTYEQYF.

CDR3 loop: CASSLRQGSGEQFF. CDR3 sequence (DNA): TGTGCCAGCAGCTTGAGACAGGGTAGTGGTGAGCAGTTCTTC. The chain couples TRBV7-9 to TRBJ2-1; 7 bases match TRBD1. With V trimmed by 3 bases and J by 9 bases, 8 bases remained unmatched. The CDR3 is made up of 14 amino acids. The germline V gene encodes CDR1 SEHNR and CDR2 FQNEAQ (reference sequence).

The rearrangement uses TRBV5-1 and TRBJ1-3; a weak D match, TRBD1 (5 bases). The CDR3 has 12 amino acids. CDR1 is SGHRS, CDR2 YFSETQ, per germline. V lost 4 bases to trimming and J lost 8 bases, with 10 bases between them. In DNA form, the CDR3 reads TGCGCCAGCAGCGGGGAAGGGGACACCATATATTTT. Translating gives CASSGEGDTIYF.